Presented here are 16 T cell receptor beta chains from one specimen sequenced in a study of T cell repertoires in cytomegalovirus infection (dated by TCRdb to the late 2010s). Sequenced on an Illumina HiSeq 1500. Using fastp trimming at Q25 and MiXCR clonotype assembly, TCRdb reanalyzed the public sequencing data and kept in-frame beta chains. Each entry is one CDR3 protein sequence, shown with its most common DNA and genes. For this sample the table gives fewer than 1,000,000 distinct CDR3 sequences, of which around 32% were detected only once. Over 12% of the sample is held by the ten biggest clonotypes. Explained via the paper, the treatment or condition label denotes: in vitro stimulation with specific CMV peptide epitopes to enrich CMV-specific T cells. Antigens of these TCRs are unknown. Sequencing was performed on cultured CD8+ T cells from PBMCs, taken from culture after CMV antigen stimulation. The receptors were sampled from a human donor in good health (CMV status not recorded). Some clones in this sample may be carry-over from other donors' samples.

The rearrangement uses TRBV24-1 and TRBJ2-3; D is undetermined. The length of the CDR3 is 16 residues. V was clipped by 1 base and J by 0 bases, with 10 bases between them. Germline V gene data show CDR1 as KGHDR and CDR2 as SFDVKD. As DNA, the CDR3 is TGTGCCACCAGTGATTTATTCGGTGAAAGCACAGATACGCAGTATTTT. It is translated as CATSDLFGESTDTQYF.

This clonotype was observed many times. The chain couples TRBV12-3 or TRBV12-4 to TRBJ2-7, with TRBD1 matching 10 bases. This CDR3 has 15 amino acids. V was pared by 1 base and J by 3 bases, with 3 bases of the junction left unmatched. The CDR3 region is CASSLVTGGSYEQYF. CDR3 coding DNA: TGTGCCAGCAGTTTAGTGACAGGGGGCAGCTACGAGCAGTACTTC.

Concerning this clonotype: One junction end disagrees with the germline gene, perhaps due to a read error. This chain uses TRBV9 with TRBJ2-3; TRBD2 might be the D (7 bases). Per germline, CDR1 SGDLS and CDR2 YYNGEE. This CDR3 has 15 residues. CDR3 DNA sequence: TGTGTCAGCAGCGTAGCCGGGGGGCGCGGAGATACGCAGTATTTT. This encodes CVSSVAGGRGDTQYF.

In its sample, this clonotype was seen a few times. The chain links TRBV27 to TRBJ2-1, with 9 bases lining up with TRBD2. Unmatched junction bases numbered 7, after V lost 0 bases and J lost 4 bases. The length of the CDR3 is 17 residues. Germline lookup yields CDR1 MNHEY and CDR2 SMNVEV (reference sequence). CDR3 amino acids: CASSLSYSGGQYNEQFF. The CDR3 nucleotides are TGTGCCAGCAGTTTATCCTATAGCGGGGGCCAGTACAATGAGCAGTTCTTC.

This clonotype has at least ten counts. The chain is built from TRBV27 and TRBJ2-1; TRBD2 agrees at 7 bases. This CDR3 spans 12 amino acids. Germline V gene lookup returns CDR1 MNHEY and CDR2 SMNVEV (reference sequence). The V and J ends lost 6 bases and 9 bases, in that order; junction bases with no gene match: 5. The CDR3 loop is CASSWGGGEQFF. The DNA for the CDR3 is TGTGCCAGCAGCTGGGGGGGAGGTGAGCAGTTCTTC.

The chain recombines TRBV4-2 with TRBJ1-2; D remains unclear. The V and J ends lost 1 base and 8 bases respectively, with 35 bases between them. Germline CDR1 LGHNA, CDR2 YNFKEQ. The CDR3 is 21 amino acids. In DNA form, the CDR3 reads TGTGCCAGCAGCCAAGCAGCACGTTTGGGTCCTGAGCTCCCAGCTACGGGAGGCTACACCTTC. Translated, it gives CASSQAARLGPELPATGGYTF.

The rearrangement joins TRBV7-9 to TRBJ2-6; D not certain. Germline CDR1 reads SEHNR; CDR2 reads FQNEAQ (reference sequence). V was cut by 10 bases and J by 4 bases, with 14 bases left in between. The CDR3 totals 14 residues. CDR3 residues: CAMRSSPGANVLTF. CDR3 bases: TGTGCCATGCGCTCCTCTCCGGGGGCCAACGTCCTGACTTTC.

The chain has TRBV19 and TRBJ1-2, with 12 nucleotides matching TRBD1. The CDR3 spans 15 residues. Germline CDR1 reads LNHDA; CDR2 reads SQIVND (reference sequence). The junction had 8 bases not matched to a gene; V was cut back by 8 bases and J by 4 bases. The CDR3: CASGLGQGAIYGYTF. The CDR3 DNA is TGTGCCAGTGGATTGGGACAGGGGGCAATCTATGGCTACACCTTC.

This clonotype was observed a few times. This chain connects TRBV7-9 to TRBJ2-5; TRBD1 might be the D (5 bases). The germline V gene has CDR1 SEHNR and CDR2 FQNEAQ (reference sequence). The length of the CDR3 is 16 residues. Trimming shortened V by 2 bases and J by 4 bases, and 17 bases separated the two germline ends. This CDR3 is CASSLLGQGNGETQYF. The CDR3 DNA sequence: TGTGCCAGCAGCTTATTGGGGCAGGGTAACGGAGAGACCCAGTACTTC.

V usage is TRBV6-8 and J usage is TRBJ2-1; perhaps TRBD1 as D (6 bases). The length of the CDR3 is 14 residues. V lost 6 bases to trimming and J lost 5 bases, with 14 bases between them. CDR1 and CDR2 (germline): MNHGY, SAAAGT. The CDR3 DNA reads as TGTGCCAGCAGGGAGGAACAGGGCCACAATGAGCAGTTCTTC. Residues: CASREEQGHNEQFF.

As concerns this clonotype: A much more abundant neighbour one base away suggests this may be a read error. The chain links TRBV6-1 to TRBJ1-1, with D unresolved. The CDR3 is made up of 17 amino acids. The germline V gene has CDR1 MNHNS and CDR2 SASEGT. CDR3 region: CANSEALRRGKNTEAFF. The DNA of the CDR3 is TGTGCCAACAGTGAAGCGCTTCGGAGAGGGAAGAACACTGAAGCTTTCTTT.

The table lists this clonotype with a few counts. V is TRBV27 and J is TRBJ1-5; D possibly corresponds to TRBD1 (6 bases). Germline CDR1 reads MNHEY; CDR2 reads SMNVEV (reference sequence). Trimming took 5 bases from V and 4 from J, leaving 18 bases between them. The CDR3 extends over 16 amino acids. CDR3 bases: TGTGCCAGCAGTCGCGCATATGCTCAGGGGAATCAGCCCCAGCATTTT. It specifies CASSRAYAQGNQPQHF.

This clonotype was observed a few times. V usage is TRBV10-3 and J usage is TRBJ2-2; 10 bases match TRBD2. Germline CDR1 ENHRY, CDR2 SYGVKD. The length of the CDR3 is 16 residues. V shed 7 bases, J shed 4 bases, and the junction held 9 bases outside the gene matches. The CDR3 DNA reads TGTGCCATCAACCCCGCTAGCGGGGGAAGCACCGGGGAGCTGTTTTTT. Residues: CAINPASGGSTGELFF.

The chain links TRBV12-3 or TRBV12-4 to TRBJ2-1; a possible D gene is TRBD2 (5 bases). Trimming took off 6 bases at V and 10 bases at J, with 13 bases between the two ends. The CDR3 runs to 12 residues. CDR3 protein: CASRVDWLEQFF. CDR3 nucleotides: TGTGCCAGCAGGGTGGACTGGTTGGAGCAGTTCTTC.

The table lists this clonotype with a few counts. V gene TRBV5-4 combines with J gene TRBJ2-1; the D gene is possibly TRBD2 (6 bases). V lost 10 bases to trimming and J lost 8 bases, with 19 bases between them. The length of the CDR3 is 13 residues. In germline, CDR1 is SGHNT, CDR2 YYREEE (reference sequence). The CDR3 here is CAGGTIPGDEQFF. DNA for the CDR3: TGTGCCGGAGGGACGATCCCCGGGGATGAGCAGTTCTTC. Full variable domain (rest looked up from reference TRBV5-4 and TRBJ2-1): ETGVTQSPTHLIKTRGQQVTLRCSSQSGHNTVSWYQQALGQGPQFIFQYYREEENGRGNFPPRFSGLQFPNYSSELNVNALELDDSALYLCAGGTIPGDEQFFGPGTRLTVL.

Written as DNA, the CDR3 is TGTGCCTCAACCCCGGAATTCAGTAAGACCGGGGAGCTGTTTTTT. It is translated as CASTPEFSKTGELFF. The rearrangement joins TRBV10-3 to TRBJ2-2; D ambiguous. The V gene lost 11 bases and the J gene lost 5 bases, with 21 bases spanning the gap. The CDR3 runs to 15 residues. Germline lookup yields CDR1 ENHRY and CDR2 SYGVKD.